The 18 T cell receptor beta chains below were found in one sample sequenced in a study of graft-versus-host responses after intestinal transplantation. Stimulators, some 200,000 irradiated and violet-dye-labeled cells, were plated with some 200,000 CFSE-labeled responder cells. TCRdb keeps only in-frame clones here, not all; method: immunoSEQ multiplex PCR. The table has about 14,000 clones, under 45% seen once. The material was alloreactive CD8+ T cells from a mixed lymphocyte reaction culture, obtained before intestinal transplant. Subset of the sample: CFSE-low proliferating T cells sorted from approximately 6-day pre-transplant mixed lymphocyte reaction (GvH or HvG direction). Receptors were obtained from a human patient who received an intestinal transplant.

The table lists this clone with a few counts. The CDR3: CASSLVGQGADEQYF. The CDR3 DNA follows: TGTGCCAGCAGCTTGGTGGGACAGGGGGCCGACGAGCAGTACTTC. The chain uses TRBV5-4 and TRBJ2-7, with 12 positions matching TRBD1. Per the germline V gene, CDR1 is SGHNT and CDR2 is YYREEE (reference sequence). This CDR3 is built from 15 residues. V lost 0 bases and J lost 5; bases outside the gene matches: 3.

This clone was seen only a few times. The chain employs TRBV10-2 and TRBJ2-2, with 7 bases lining up with TRBD2. This CDR3 has 16 residues. With 3 bases clipped from V and 2 bases from J, the junction kept 6 bases outside the gene matches. Germline lookup yields CDR1 WSHSY and CDR2 SAAADI. For the CDR3, the DNA is TGCGCCAGCAGTGATTGGAGGGGACTAAACACCGGGGAGCTGTTTTTT. It specifies CASSDWRGLNTGELFF.

The genes are TRBV4-1 and TRBJ2-3, with D perhaps TRBD2 (6 bases). CDR1 and CDR2 from the germline V gene are MGHRA and YSYEKL. The V gene lost 1 base and the J gene lost 3 bases, with 14 bases spanning the gap. This CDR3 comprises 16 residues. Here the CDR3 DNA reads TGCGCCAGCAGCCAAGTAGGGGACTCCTTTACAGATACGCAGTATTTT. Translating gives CASSQVGDSFTDTQYF.

This clone was seen a few times. The genes are TRBV10-2 and TRBJ2-2; D is uncertain. The V gene lost 2 bases and the J gene lost 5 bases, with 12 bases spanning the gap. The CDR3 is 15 residues long. Germline assignment: CDR1 WSHSY and CDR2 SAAADI. The CDR3 DNA follows: TGCGCCAGCAGTGAGGCGGCAGTACTTACCGGGGAGCTGTTTTTT. It encodes CASSEAAVLTGELFF.

There are a few counts of this clone. This sequence joins TRBV15 and TRBJ2-1; 10 bases fit TRBD1. Germline CDR1 is LNHNV and CDR2 is YYDKDF (reference sequence). There are 15 residues in the CDR3. V lost 0 bases and J lost 7; bases outside the gene matches: 3. CDR3 region: CATSRDLGQGNEQFF. DNA of the CDR3: TGTGCCACCAGCAGAGATCTGGGACAGGGGAATGAGCAGTTCTTC.

The chain links TRBV10-2 to TRBJ2-1, with 12 positions matching TRBD2. Germline trimming cut 0 bases from V and 3 bases from J; bases unmatched to any gene: 0. The germline V gene has CDR1 WSHSY and CDR2 SAAADI. The CDR3 is 16 residues long. The CDR3 DNA is TGCGCCAGCAGTGAGTCGACTAGCGGGGGCTACAATGAGCAGTTCTTC. Its translation: CASSESTSGGYNEQFF.

The genes are TRBV27 and TRBJ2-1; 7 nucleotides agree with TRBD2. This CDR3 region has 14 residues. Per the germline V gene, CDR1 is MNHEY and CDR2 is SMNVEV (reference sequence). The V and J ends lost 7 bases and 7 bases, in that order; junction bases with no gene match: 10. CDR3 residues: CASTYTGGGNEQFF. Written as DNA, the CDR3 is TGTGCCAGCACATATACTGGGGGGGGGAATGAGCAGTTCTTC.

In this sample, this clone turned up a few times. J is TRBJ1-1 and V is TRBV7-6, with a tentative D call TRBD1 (5 bases). V was cut by 2 bases and J by 4 bases, with 11 bases left in between. This CDR3 has 14 amino acids. Germline V gene sequence: CDR1 SGHVS, CDR2 FNYEAQ. Here the CDR3 reads CASSLTPGGTEAFF. The CDR3 region has the DNA TGTGCCAGCAGCTTAACGCCTGGGGGCACTGAAGCTTTCTTT.

The chain uses TRBV5-6 and TRBJ1-1; D remains unclear. This CDR3 is 13 amino acids long. The V end lost 0 bases, the J end lost 3 bases, and 6 bases lay between the germline ends. Germline values: CDR1 SGHDT, CDR2 YYEEEE. Here the CDR3 DNA reads TGTGCCAGCAGCTTGGGATGGGACACTGAAGCTTTCTTT. Protein sequence: CASSLGWDTEAFF.

This clone was detected a few times. V gene TRBV27 combines with J gene TRBJ2-7; D is uncertain. The CDR3 extends over 14 amino acids. The V gene's germline CDR1 is MNHEY and CDR2 SMNVEV (reference sequence). The V end lost 2 bases, the J end lost 0 bases, and 8 bases lay between the germline ends. CDR3 DNA: TGTGCCAGCAGTTTAGGACGGAGCTCCTACGAGCAGTACTTC. Translation gives CASSLGRSSYEQYF.

A few counts support this clone. The chain joins TRBV2 to TRBJ2-1, with 11 nucleotides matching TRBD2. Trimming cost V 5 bases and J 5 bases; bases outside gene matches: 5. CDR1 and CDR2 from the germline V gene are SNHLY and FYNNEI. The CDR3 runs to 15 residues. DNA for the CDR3: TGTGCCAGCAGTCGCCTAGCGGGGGGAAACAATGAGCAGTTCTTC. This translates into CASSRLAGGNNEQFF.

This sequence joins TRBV27 and TRBJ1-4; 7 bases fit TRBD1. J gave up 5 bases and V 6 bases, and 3 bases lay outside the gene matches. CDR1 and CDR2 from the germline V gene are MNHEY and SMNVEV (reference sequence). The CDR3 has 13 amino acids. In DNA, the CDR3 is TGTGCCAGCAGCGGCAGGGGGAATGAAAAACTGTTTTTT. Its translation: CASSGRGNEKLFF.

The rearrangement links TRBV27 to TRBJ2-1; 8 positions match TRBD2. The CDR3 covers 14 residues. Trimming removed 5 bases from V and 9 bases from J; junction bases left unmatched: 9. CDR1 is MNHEY, CDR2 SMNVEV, per germline (reference sequence). As DNA, the CDR3 is TGTGCCAGCAGTAACCCGGGACTAGGGGTTGAGCAGTTCTTC. The encoded protein is CASSNPGLGVEQFF.

The chain combines TRBV6-6 with TRBJ2-5, with 7 bases aligning to TRBD2. The V and J ends lost 6 bases and 1 base, in that order; junction bases with no gene match: 11. The CDR3 runs to 16 residues. Germline CDR1 MNHNY, CDR2 SVGAGI (reference sequence). The CDR3 here is CASRKRSGAPQETQYF. DNA of the CDR3: TGTGCCAGCAGAAAACGGAGCGGGGCCCCCCAAGAGACCCAGTACTTC.

The gene calls are TRBV29-1 and TRBJ2-2; D may be TRBD1 (5 bases). Germline CDR1 is SQVTM and CDR2 is ANQGSEA. Trimming removed 7 bases at V and 4 bases at J, with 10 bases between. The CDR3 contains 12 residues. The CDR3, as DNA: TGCAGCGCCAAGGACACCACCGGGGAGCTGTTTTTT. It codes for CSAKDTTGELFF.

A few counts support this clone. The chain combines TRBV4-1 with TRBJ1-6; 7 bases map to TRBD1. Germline loops: CDR1 MGHRA, CDR2 YSYEKL. There are 18 residues in the CDR3. V was pared by 2 bases and J by 6 bases, with 13 bases of the junction left unmatched. The CDR3 bases are TGCGCCAGCAGCCAAATTTTCTTAAGGGACAGCCTTAATTCACCCCTCCACTTT. Residues: CASSQIFLRDSLNSPLHF.

This clone is classed as medium-sized. The chain has TRBV6-4 and TRBJ2-7; perhaps D is TRBD1 or TRBD2 (6 bases each). V dropped 0 bases and J dropped 3 bases, with 24 bases sitting between them. Germline-derived CDR1 and CDR2 are MRHNA and SNTAGT. CDR3 length equals 19 residues. DNA of the CDR3: TGTGCCAGCAGTGACTCGGTGCGGGAACTGGACAGAAACTTCTACGAGCAGTACTTC. Protein: CASSDSVRELDRNFYEQYF.

This clone has more than one count but fewer than ten. The J gene is TRBJ2-2, the V gene TRBV29-1; D might be TRBD1 (5 bases). This CDR3 contains 13 residues. CDR1 is SQVTM and CDR2 is ANQGSEA in the germline V gene. V lost 7 bases to trimming and J lost 0 bases, with 9 bases between them. The DNA of the CDR3 is TGCAGCGGAGAGACAGCGAACACCGGGGAGCTGTTTTTT. Its translation is CSGETANTGELFF.